These 30 T cell receptor beta chains were all obtained from the same sample, sequenced in a study of beta chain features in type 1 diabetes. The study reverse transcribed the entire isolated RNA, so it sequenced expressed TCRB transcripts. Data came from immunoSEQ multiplex PCR; TCRdb stores just in-frame clones and leaves some out. Of about 150,000 clones listed, more than 9.5% are singletons. The sequencing sample was made of central memory CD4+ T cells from blood. These receptors were collected from a man aged 18 to 29 in good health.

About this clone itself: The sample has other DNA sequences that encode this CDR3 too. The chain uses TRBV5-1 and TRBJ2-1, with D unresolved. CDR1 and CDR2 from the germline V gene are SGHRS and YFSETQ. The CDR3 covers 13 residues. Trimming removed 4 bases at V and 0 bases at J, with 5 bases between. CDR3 residues: CASSPSSYNEQFF. CDR3 sequence (DNA): TGCGCCAGCAGCCCGAGCTCCTACAATGAGCAGTTCTTC. Drawing the rest from reference TRBV5-1 and TRBJ2-1, the complete variable domain is KAGVTQTPRYLIKTRGQQVTLSCSPISGHRSVSWYQQTPGQGLQFLFEYFSETQRNKGNFPGRFSGRQFSNSRSEMNVSTLELGDSALYLCASSPSSYNEQFFGPGTRLTVL.

The table lists this clone with many counts. This rearrangement joins TRBV27 to TRBJ2-2; 8 positions agree with TRBD2. Germline-derived CDR1 and CDR2 are MNHEY and SMNVEV (reference sequence). Losses at the gene ends were 6 bases for V and 8 bases for J; bases not matched to a gene: 17. The CDR3 sequence is 17 residues long. CDR3 sequence reads: CASSRTGLAGADGELFF. In nucleotides, the CDR3 is TGTGCCAGCAGCCGCACCGGACTAGCCGGGGCCGATGGGGAGCTGTTTTTT.

The chain is built from TRBV13 and TRBJ2-3; D may be TRBD1 (5 bases). V lost 4 bases and J lost 4, with 24 bases in between. This CDR3 spans 18 amino acids. Looked up from germline, CDR1 is PRHDT and CDR2 is FYEKMQ (reference sequence). This CDR3 is CASSSSSSQALGSDTQYF. CDR3 DNA: TGTGCCAGCAGCTCATCTTCCTCACAGGCTCTAGGGTCAGATACGCAGTATTTT.

The chain recombines TRBV14 with TRBJ2-7; perhaps TRBD1 as D (5 bases). The V gene's germline CDR1 is SGHDN and CDR2 FVKESK. This CDR3 comprises 15 residues. Trimming took off 1 base at V and 5 bases at J, with 15 bases between the two ends. CDR3 coding DNA: TGTGCCAGCAGCCAAGGACGCGGTAGGGGCAACGAGCAGTACTTC. This sequence encodes CASSQGRGRGNEQYF.

This clone was counted only a few times. The chain joins TRBV7-2 to TRBJ1-1, with D unclear. The CDR3 spans 13 residues. V was cut by 0 bases and J by 3 bases, with 5 bases left in between. Germline loops: CDR1 SGHTA, CDR2 FQGNSA. The DNA of the CDR3 is TGTGCCAGCAGCTTAGCTGGGGACACTGAAGCTTTCTTT. Protein sequence: CASSLAGDTEAFF.

Worth noting for this clone: This sample includes further DNA sequences coding for the same CDR3. The J gene is TRBJ2-7, the V gene TRBV29-1, with unresolved D. The CDR3 totals 14 residues. V lost 4 bases and J lost 2, with 15 bases in between. Per the germline V gene, CDR1 is SQVTM and CDR2 is ANQGSEA. DNA of the CDR3: TGCAGCGTTGCACGGGTTGAAAGGGCCTACGAGCAGTACTTC. This codes for CSVARVERAYEQYF.

The chain has TRBV29-1 and TRBJ1-2; 8 bases agree with TRBD1. The V and J ends lost 7 bases and 4 bases, in that order; junction bases with no gene match: 2. The CDR3 covers 11 residues. Germline CDR1 SQVTM, CDR2 ANQGSEA. CDR3 nucleotides: TGCAGCGCCACAGGGGGCTATGGCTACACCTTC. It encodes CSATGGYGYTF.

The chain employs TRBV29-1 and TRBJ2-1, with D tentatively TRBD2 (5 bases). The CDR3 is 14 residues long. Germline assignment: CDR1 SQVTM and CDR2 ANQGSEA. V was clipped by 6 bases and J by 10 bases, with 22 bases between them. The CDR3 region has the DNA TGCAGCGTGAACGATGTGCTTCGCGGGTGGGAGCAGTTCTTC. Protein: CSVNDVLRGWEQFF.

There are a few counts of this clone. The chain carries TRBV5-8 and TRBJ1-1, with TRBD1 identical over 8 bases. The CDR3 is made up of 14 amino acids. CDR1 and CDR2 (germline): SGHTS, YDEGEE. The ends lost 1 base at V and 5 bases at J; junction bases unmatched: 4. The CDR3 bases are TGTGCCAGCAGCTTGACAGGGGGTTCGACTGAAGCTTTCTTT. Translating gives CASSLTGGSTEAFF.

The chain recombines TRBV19 with TRBJ2-1, with D perhaps TRBD1 or TRBD2 (5 bases each). CDR1 and CDR2 (germline): LNHDA, SQIVND (reference sequence). The CDR3 consists of 14 residues. V lost 5 bases and J 2 bases, leaving 10 bases between the germline ends. The CDR3 nucleotides read TGTGCCAGTAGTGCCGGGACCACCTACAATGAGCAGTTCTTC. The encoded protein is CASSAGTTYNEQFF.

This clone appeared a few times. The chain combines TRBV11-1 with TRBJ2-2; 8 nucleotides align to TRBD2. With V trimmed by 5 bases and J by 5 bases, 4 bases remained unmatched. From germline, CDR1 is SGHAT and CDR2 FQDESV (reference sequence). This CDR3 region has 14 residues. The CDR3 sequence: CASSRGGWTGELFF. In DNA, the CDR3 is TGTGCCAGCAGCCGGGGGGGCTGGACCGGGGAGCTGTTTTTT. Full variable domain (missing parts from reference TRBV11-1 and TRBJ2-2): EAEVAQSPRYKITEKSQAVAFWCDPISGHATLYWYRQILGQGPELLVQFQDESVVDDSQLPKDRFSAERLKGVDSTLKIQPAELGDSAMYLCASSRGGWTGELFFGEGSRLTVL.

This chain uses TRBV7-2 with TRBJ2-7; 7 nucleotides align to TRBD1. CDR1 and CDR2 (germline): SGHTA, FQGNSA. The ends lost 4 bases at V and 6 bases at J; junction bases unmatched: 6. The CDR3 has 13 amino acids. CDR3 sequence: CASSSRQGAEQYF. CDR3 sequence (DNA): TGTGCCAGCAGCTCGCGACAGGGAGCCGAGCAGTACTTC.

As for this clone: This CDR3 is also generated by other DNA sequences in the sample. This chain connects TRBV20-1 to TRBJ2-5; D is ambiguous. Germline loops: CDR1 DFQATT, CDR2 SNEGSKA (reference sequence). V was shortened by 3 bases and J by 5 bases, with 4 bases between the two germline ends. This CDR3 contains 10 residues. The CDR3 DNA reads TGCAGTGCTAGGAGCGAGACCCAGTACTTC. Translating it yields CSARSETQYF.

In its sample, this clone was seen a few times. V is TRBV28 and J is TRBJ2-5; D is undetermined. The CDR3 has 16 amino acids. Germline lookup yields CDR1 MDHEN and CDR2 SYDVKM. The V gene lost 3 bases and the J gene lost 2 bases, with 16 bases spanning the gap. The CDR3 nucleotides read TGTGCCAGCAGTTTGCGAGAGAGTAAAGGGCAAGAGACCCAGTACTTC. It codes for CASSLRESKGQETQYF. The whole variable domain, remainder taken from reference TRBV28 and TRBJ2-5, is DVKVTQSSRYLVKRTGEKVFLECVQDMDHENMFWYRQDPGLGLRLIYFSYDVKMKEKGDIPEGYSVSREKKERFSLILESASTNQTSMYLCASSLRESKGQETQYFGPGTRLLVL.

The chain carries TRBV7-3 and TRBJ2-3; no clear D gene. Germline V lookup: CDR1 SGHTA, CDR2 FQGTGA. The CDR3 spans 12 residues. V shed 3 bases and J shed 8 bases, with 9 bases lying between them. CDR3 region: CASSLKGGTQYF. CDR3 bases: TGTGCCAGCAGCTTGAAGGGTGGTACGCAGTATTTT. Combining the CDR3 with reference TRBV7-3 and TRBJ2-3 gives the whole variable domain GAGVSQTPSNKVTEKGKYVELRCDPISGHTALYWYRQSLGQGPEFLIYFQGTGAADDSGLPNDRFFAVRPEGSVSTLKIQRTERGDSAVYLCASSLKGGTQYFGPGTRLTVL.

The sample holds a few counts of this clone. The chain has TRBV9 and TRBJ2-3, with 7 positions matching TRBD1. The CDR3 covers 14 residues. Germline V gene lookup returns CDR1 SGDLS and CDR2 YYNGEE. V shed 4 bases and J 4 bases; nucleotides not matched to a gene: 6. The CDR3 DNA reads TGTGCCAGCAGCCCGACAGGGTGGGCAGATACGCAGTATTTT. As protein: CASSPTGWADTQYF.

In its sample, this clone was seen many times. The rearrangement uses TRBV4-2 and TRBJ2-7; D may be TRBD1 (6 bases). This CDR3 is built from 14 residues. Germline CDR1 and CDR2: LGHNA and YNFKEQ. The V end lost 3 bases, the J end lost 5 bases, and 14 bases lay between the germline ends. This chain's CDR3 is CASSHPDSRHEQYF. The CDR3 coding sequence is TGTGCCAGCAGCCACCCGGACAGTCGACACGAGCAGTACTTC.

This clone was seen many times. The V and J genes are TRBV11-1 and TRBJ2-3, with 9 bases identical to TRBD2. Per the germline V gene, CDR1 is SGHAT and CDR2 is FQDESV (reference sequence). V gave up 1 base and J gave up 7 bases; unmatched junction bases: 12. This CDR3 region has 17 residues. CDR3 in DNA: TGTGCCAGCAGCTTAGTCACGGCGGGAGGGCCCTGGTATACGCAGTATTTT. It codes for CASSLVTAGGPWYTQYF.

V is TRBV10-3 and J is TRBJ2-1; D gene ambiguous. V was clipped by 2 bases and J by 0 bases, with 5 bases between them. CDR1 and CDR2 from the germline V gene are ENHRY and SYGVKD. CDR3 length: 14 residues. CDR3 protein: CAISERSSYNEQFF. The DNA of the CDR3 is TGTGCCATCAGTGAGCGGAGCTCCTACAATGAGCAGTTCTTC.

This clone was detected only a few times. This rearrangement joins TRBV28 to TRBJ1-5; 10 bases match TRBD1. V was pared by 8 bases and J by 7 bases, with 5 bases of the junction left unmatched. The CDR3 runs 13 residues. Germline V gene lookup returns CDR1 MDHEN and CDR2 SYDVKM. Here the CDR3 DNA reads TGTGCCAGCCTTGACAGGGGGCGGCAGCCCCAGCATTTT. Amino acids: CASLDRGRQPQHF.

This clone was observed a handful of times. The chain links TRBV29-1 to TRBJ1-2; D uncertain. This CDR3 has 13 residues. Trimming left V 8 bases short and J 3 bases short, with 16 bases between. Germline loops: CDR1 SQVTM, CDR2 ANQGSEA. CDR3 in amino acids: CSLLPPGDYGYTF. The CDR3 bases are TGCAGCCTGCTTCCACCTGGAGACTATGGCTACACCTTC.

The chain couples TRBV9 to TRBJ2-2, with D unresolved. CDR3 length: 15 amino acids. Trimming pared 3 bases from V and 0 bases from J, leaving 9 bases between. Germline values: CDR1 SGDLS, CDR2 YYNGEE. CDR3 DNA sequence: TGTGCCAGCAGCGGTGCATTCGCGAACACCGGGGAGCTGTTTTTT. Its protein product is CASSGAFANTGELFF.

This clone was detected ten times or more. This rearrangement joins TRBV7-2 to TRBJ2-7; D possibly uses TRBD1 or TRBD2 (5 bases each). Germline CDR1 and CDR2: SGHTA and FQGNSA. This CDR3 has 15 amino acids. V lost 3 bases and J 0 bases, leaving 12 bases between the germline ends. The DNA for the CDR3 is TGTGCCAGCAGCTTCCTCCGGGACCCCTCCTACGAGCAGTACTTC. It encodes CASSFLRDPSYEQYF.

A few counts support this clone. One end of the junction fails to match germline, which may point to a read error. J is TRBJ2-5 and V is TRBV7-7; D uncertain. The J call may be faulty, since TRBJ2-7 better matches the DNA end. This CDR3 region has 13 residues. Germline V lookup: CDR1 SSHAT, CDR2 FNYEAQ (reference sequence). CDR3: CASSLGPSYEQYF. CDR3 sequence (DNA): TGTGCTAGCAGCTTAGGTCCCTCCTACGAGCAGTACTTC.

This clone has more than one count but fewer than ten. This chain links TRBV5-1 with TRBJ1-1; D might be TRBD1 (5 bases). The CDR3 sequence is 14 residues long. V was cut by 0 bases and J by 0 bases, with 6 bases left in between. CDR1 and CDR2 from the germline V gene are SGHRS and YFSETQ. The CDR3 region has the DNA TGCGCCAGCAGCTTGGGAGGGGTGAACACTGAAGCTTTCTTT. Encoded protein: CASSLGGVNTEAFF.

A few counts support this clone. This may come from a read error, since a much larger clone is one base off. Other DNA sequences of this sample code for an identical CDR3. The CDR3 here is CASSLGGTQYF. As DNA, the CDR3 is TGTGCCAGCAGTTTGGGGGGAACCCAGTACTTC. This chain uses TRBV27 with TRBJ2-5; a possible D gene is TRBD2 (6 bases). CDR3 length: 11 amino acids. Germline CDR1 MNHEY, CDR2 SMNVEV (reference sequence). Trimming removed 3 bases from V and 8 bases from J, with 7 bases in between.

This chain joins TRBV25-1 and TRBJ2-7; perhaps D is TRBD1 or TRBD2 (6 bases each). The V gene lost 4 bases and the J gene lost 4 bases, with 17 bases spanning the gap. The CDR3 sequence is 15 residues long. Germline V gene data show CDR1 as MGHDK and CDR2 as SYGVNS. The CDR3 is CASSVRDMSKYEQYF. Here the CDR3 DNA reads TGTGCCAGCAGTGTGCGGGACATGTCGAAGTACGAGCAGTACTTC.

The rearrangement links TRBV14 to TRBJ2-5; D is unresolved. Germline V gene sequence: CDR1 SGHDN, CDR2 FVKESK. Trimming pared 1 base from V and 5 bases from J, leaving 14 bases between. The CDR3 consists of 15 residues. CDR3 sequence reads: CASSQVAGSWETQYF. The DNA for the CDR3 is TGTGCCAGCAGCCAAGTGGCAGGCTCTTGGGAGACCCAGTACTTC.

This clone came up a few times. This chain joins TRBV6-5 and TRBJ2-7; the match to TRBD1 covers 8 bases. Per the germline V gene, CDR1 is MNHEY and CDR2 is SVGAGI. This CDR3 has 15 amino acids. Germline trimming cut 6 bases from V and 3 bases from J; bases unmatched to any gene: 10. CDR3 coding DNA: TGTGCCAGCAGATACCGCGGGGACAGGTACTACGAGCAGTACTTC. This encodes CASRYRGDRYYEQYF.

CDR3 protein: CAWSHYRDTPFPYGYTF. CDR3 DNA sequence: TGTGCCTGGAGTCATTACCGGGACACACCTTTCCCCTATGGCTACACCTTC. The chain employs TRBV30 and TRBJ1-2; D is perhaps TRBD1 (6 bases). CDR3 length equals 17 residues. V gave up 2 bases and J gave up 4 bases, with 23 bases separating them. CDR1 is GTSNPN, CDR2 SVGIG, per germline (reference sequence).